What follows is one TCR beta chain and its context. Its antigen remains unknown. This sample was included in a study of cytomegalovirus exposure and HLA in healthy donors. Study background: Around 180 million T cells yielded 117 million unique TCR beta sequences in earlier analysis. Among fewer than 500 genotyped donors, around 80% fell in the Caucasian-associated ancestry cluster. Study-level results: The investigators catalogued 150 or so TCR beta chains as cytomegalovirus-associated.

Both 60 Vbeta primers and 13 Jbeta primers went into the PCR. TCRdb's copy holds only in-frame clones and misses some; the assay was immunoSEQ multiplex PCR. Of about 190,000 clones in the sample, around 90% are singletons; the top ten hold 1% to 1.4%. As for the donors, each was a healthy bone marrow donor. The sequenced sample was PBMCs. The source of this sequence is a boy younger than 10 in good health and CMV-seronegative.

The chain's CDR3 is CASSLGQGFRLADTQYF. CDR3 nucleotides: TGCGCCAGCAGCTTGGGACAGGGATTTAGGTTGGCAGATACGCAGTATTTT. V and J are TRBV5-1 and TRBJ2-3; TRBD1 aligns across 7 bases. The CDR3 contains 17 residues. Germline V gene sequence: CDR1 SGHRS, CDR2 YFSETQ. The J segment lost 4 bases and the V segment lost 0 bases, leaving 11 bases of the junction unmatched.